This T cell receptor beta chain was identified during a study of graft-versus-host responses after intestinal transplantation. For the study at large: Uniformly, recipients were administered anti-thymocyte globulin induction with subsequent tacrolimus and steroids for approximately three years.

Turning to this clone: Antigen: not known.

The method was immunoSEQ multiplex PCR; TCRdb's version includes in-frame clones alone and lacks a portion of them. The data hold more than 65,000 clones, with 85% to 95% observed a single time. General study points: Recipient marrow harbored GvH clones, some of which surfaced first in ileum or blood. Early after transplant, HvG clones declined as circulating GvH clones peaked.

Germline lookup yields CDR1 SGHRS and CDR2 YFSETQ. The CDR3 is 17 amino acids. V shed 2 bases, J shed 4 bases, and the junction held 12 bases outside the gene matches. The rearrangement links TRBV5-1 to TRBJ2-3, with 8 bases that match TRBD2. Material: unstimulated CD8+ T cells sorted from spleen or lymph node cells, obtained before transplant. The sequence derives from a human donor who was the organ donor for an intestinal transplant. CDR3 loop: CASSFTSAGGVADTQYF. In DNA form, the CDR3 reads TGCGCCAGCAGCTTTACTAGCGCGGGGGGAGTAGCAGATACGCAGTATTTT. Together with reference TRBV5-1 and TRBJ2-3, the CDR3 gives the full variable domain: KAGVTQTPRYLIKTRGQQVTLSCSPISGHRSVSWYQQTPGQGLQFLFEYFSETQRNKGNFPGRFSGRQFSNSRSEMNVSTLELGDSALYLCASSFTSAGGVADTQYFGPGTRLTVL.